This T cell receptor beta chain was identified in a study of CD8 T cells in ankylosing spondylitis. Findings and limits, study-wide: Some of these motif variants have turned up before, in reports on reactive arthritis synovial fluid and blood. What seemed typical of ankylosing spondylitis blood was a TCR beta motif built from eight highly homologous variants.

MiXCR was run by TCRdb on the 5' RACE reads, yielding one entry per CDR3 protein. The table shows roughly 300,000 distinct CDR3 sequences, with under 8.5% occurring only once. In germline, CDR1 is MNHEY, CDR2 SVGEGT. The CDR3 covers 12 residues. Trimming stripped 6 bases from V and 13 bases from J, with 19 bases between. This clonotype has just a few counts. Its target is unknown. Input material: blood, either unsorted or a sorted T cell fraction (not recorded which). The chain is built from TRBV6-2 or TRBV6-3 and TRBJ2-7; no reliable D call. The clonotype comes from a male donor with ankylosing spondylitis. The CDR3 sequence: CASSLQTGELYF. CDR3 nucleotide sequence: TGTGCCAGCAGCCTTCAGACGGGCGAACTATACTTC.